Presented here are 10 T cell receptor beta chains from one specimen sequenced in a study of technical replicates of blood from a few donors. The assay was immunoSEQ multiplex PCR, and TCRdb's table has in-frame clones only and misses some. The sample includes about 60,000 clones, approximately 83% of them seen just once. The specimen was PBMCs. The receptors here all came from a human donor in good health. Some clones in this sample may be carry-over from other donors' samples.

This CDR3 is CASSFPGQGNNYGYTF. The CDR3 region has the DNA TGTGCCAGCAGTTTTCCGGGACAGGGCAATAACTATGGCTACACCTTC. The chain joins TRBV2 to TRBJ1-2, with TRBD1 identical over 9 bases. The CDR3 loop spans 16 amino acids. From germline, CDR1 is SNHLY and CDR2 FYNNEI. Unmatched junction bases numbered 8, after V lost 5 bases and J lost 1 base.

The chain carries TRBV7-2 and TRBJ2-7; D perhaps matches TRBD2 (6 bases). The V end lost 5 bases, the J end lost 1 base, and 12 bases lay between the germline ends. CDR1 is SGHTA, CDR2 FQGNSA, per germline. CDR3 size: 14 residues. CDR3: CASSQGLLSYEQYF. The CDR3, as DNA: TGTGCCAGCAGCCAGGGACTCCTTTCCTACGAGCAGTACTTC.

The chain joins TRBV28 to TRBJ2-2; 7 positions match TRBD2. Germline-derived CDR1 and CDR2 are MDHEN and SYDVKM. The length of the CDR3 is 14 residues. Unmatched junction bases numbered 1, after V lost 2 bases and J lost 4 bases. The CDR3 nucleotides read TGTGCCAGCAGTTTAGGGGAGGGCACCGGGGAGCTGTTTTTT. This translates into CASSLGEGTGELFF.

The V gene is TRBV5-1, the J gene TRBJ1-2, with D perhaps matching TRBD1 (5 bases). From germline, CDR1 is SGHRS and CDR2 YFSETQ. V lost 4 bases and J 3 bases, leaving 16 bases between the germline ends. CDR3 size: 15 residues. The chain's CDR3 is CASSPDGGTDYGYTF. The CDR3 DNA sequence: TGCGCCAGCAGCCCGGATGGGGGGACGGACTATGGCTACACCTTC. The variable domain in full, completed from reference TRBV5-1 and TRBJ1-2, reads KAGVTQTPRYLIKTRGQQVTLSCSPISGHRSVSWYQQTPGQGLQFLFEYFSETQRNKGNFPGRFSGRQFSNSRSEMNVSTLELGDSALYLCASSPDGGTDYGYTFGSGTRLTVV.

V gene TRBV7-9 combines with J gene TRBJ2-3, with TRBD2 identical over 12 bases. Germline trimming cut 6 bases from V and 2 bases from J; bases unmatched to any gene: 15. Germline V gene sequence: CDR1 SEHNR, CDR2 FQNEAQ (reference sequence). The CDR3 runs 19 residues. DNA for the CDR3: TGTGCCAGCAGTCCCCGGCTAGCGGGAGGGTTTAAAATCACAGATACGCAGTATTTT. Translated, it gives CASSPRLAGGFKITDTQYF.

This clone has just a few counts. The genes are TRBV5-8 and TRBJ1-4; 11 bases map to TRBD1. CDR1 and CDR2 (germline): SGHTS, YDEGEE. The CDR3 runs to 15 residues. V lost 2 bases, J lost 7 bases, and 4 bases stayed unmatched. The CDR3 region is CASSLPGQGVEKLFF. DNA of the CDR3: TGTGCCAGCAGCTTACCGGGACAGGGGGTTGAAAAACTGTTTTTT.

V is TRBV7-2 and J is TRBJ2-5; TRBD2 agrees at 8 bases. Germline CDR1 SGHTA, CDR2 FQGNSA. Trimming at V came to 5 bases and at J to 5 bases, leaving 10 bases not matched to a gene. This CDR3 is 15 amino acids long. CDR3: CASSQGAGVVETQYF. In DNA, the CDR3 is TGTGCCAGCAGCCAGGGAGCGGGAGTGGTTGAGACCCAGTACTTC.

This clone was detected a few times. The J gene is TRBJ1-1, the V gene TRBV5-1; unclear D gene. CDR1 and CDR2 from the germline V gene are SGHRS and YFSETQ. V shed 4 bases and J shed 0 bases, with 10 bases lying between them. The CDR3 is 14 residues long. CDR3 residues: CASSPSDMNTEAFF. CDR3 coding DNA: TGCGCCAGCAGCCCAAGCGATATGAACACTGAAGCTTTCTTT.

The chain uses TRBV19 and TRBJ2-3; 9 bases fit TRBD2. The CDR3 totals 17 residues. CDR1 is LNHDA, CDR2 SQIVND, per germline (reference sequence). J was trimmed by 1 base and V by 5 bases; bases with no gene match: 10. CDR3 sequence: CASSPPWQRGGTDTQYF. The CDR3 DNA reads as TGTGCCAGTAGTCCTCCTTGGCAGCGGGGGGGCACAGATACGCAGTATTTT.

The chain carries TRBV10-3 and TRBJ1-5, with a possible D match to TRBD1 (5 bases). Germline V lookup: CDR1 ENHRY, CDR2 SYGVKD. With 3 bases removed from V and 5 bases from J, the gap between germline ends came to 11 bases. This CDR3 spans 14 amino acids. This CDR3 is CAISDQGRYQPQHF. The CDR3, as DNA: TGTGCCATCAGTGATCAGGGCCGGTATCAGCCCCAGCATTTT.